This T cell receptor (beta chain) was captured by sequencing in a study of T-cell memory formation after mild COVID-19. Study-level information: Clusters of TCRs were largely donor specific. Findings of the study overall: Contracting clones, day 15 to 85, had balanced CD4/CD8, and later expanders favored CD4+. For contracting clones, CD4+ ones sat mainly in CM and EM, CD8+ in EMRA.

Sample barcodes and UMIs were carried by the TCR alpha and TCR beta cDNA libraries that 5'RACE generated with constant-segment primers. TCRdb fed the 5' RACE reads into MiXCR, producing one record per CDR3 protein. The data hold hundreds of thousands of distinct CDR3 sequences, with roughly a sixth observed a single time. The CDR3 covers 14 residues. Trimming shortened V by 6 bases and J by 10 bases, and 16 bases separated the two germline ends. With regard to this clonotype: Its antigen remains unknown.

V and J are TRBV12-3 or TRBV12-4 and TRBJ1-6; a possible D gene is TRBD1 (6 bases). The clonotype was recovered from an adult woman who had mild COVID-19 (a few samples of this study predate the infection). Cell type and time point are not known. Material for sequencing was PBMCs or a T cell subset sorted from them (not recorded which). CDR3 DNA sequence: TGTGCCAGCAGATCTACAGGGACGCGGTCACCCCTCCACTTT. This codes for CASRSTGTRSPLHF.